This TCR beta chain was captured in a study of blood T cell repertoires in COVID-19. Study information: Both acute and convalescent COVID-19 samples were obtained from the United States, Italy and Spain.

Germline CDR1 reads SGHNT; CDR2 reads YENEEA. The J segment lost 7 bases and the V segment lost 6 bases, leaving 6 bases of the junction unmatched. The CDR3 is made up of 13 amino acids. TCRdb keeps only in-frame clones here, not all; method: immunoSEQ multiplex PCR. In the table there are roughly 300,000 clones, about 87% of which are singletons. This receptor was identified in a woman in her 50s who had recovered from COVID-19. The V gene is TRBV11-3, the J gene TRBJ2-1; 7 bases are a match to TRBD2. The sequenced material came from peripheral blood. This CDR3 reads CASRKAGHNEQFF. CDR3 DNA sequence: TGTGCCAGCAGGAAAGCGGGGCATAATGAGCAGTTCTTC.